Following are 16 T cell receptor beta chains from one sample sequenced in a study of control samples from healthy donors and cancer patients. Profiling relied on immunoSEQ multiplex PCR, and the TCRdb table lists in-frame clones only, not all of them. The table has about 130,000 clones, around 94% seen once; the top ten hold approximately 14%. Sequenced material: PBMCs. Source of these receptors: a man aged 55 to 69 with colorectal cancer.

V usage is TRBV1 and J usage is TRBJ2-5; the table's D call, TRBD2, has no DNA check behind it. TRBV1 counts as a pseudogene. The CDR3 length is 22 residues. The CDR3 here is CTSPEGDPGGGPSLRVHETQYF. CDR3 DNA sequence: TGCACCAGCCCAGAGGGGGACCCAGGCGGGGGGCCATCCCTGCGCGTCCACGAGACCCAGTACTTC.

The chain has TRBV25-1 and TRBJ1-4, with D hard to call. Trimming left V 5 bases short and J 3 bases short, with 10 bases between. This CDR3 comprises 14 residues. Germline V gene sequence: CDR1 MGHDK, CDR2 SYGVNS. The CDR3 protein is CASSNRGPNEKLFF. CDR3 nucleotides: TGTGCCAGCAGTAATCGGGGTCCTAATGAAAAACTGTTTTTT.

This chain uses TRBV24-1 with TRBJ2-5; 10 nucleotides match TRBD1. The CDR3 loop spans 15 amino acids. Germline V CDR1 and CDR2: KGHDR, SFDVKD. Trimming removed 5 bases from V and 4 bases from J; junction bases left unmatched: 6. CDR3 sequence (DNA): TGTGCCACCAGTGGGGACAGGGGCTGGGCAGAGACCCAGTACTTC. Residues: CATSGDRGWAETQYF.

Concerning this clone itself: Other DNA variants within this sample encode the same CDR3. The CDR3 coding sequence is TGTGCCAGCAGCCAAGATAACTCTGGGGCCAACGTCCTGACTTTC. Encoded protein: CASSQDNSGANVLTF. The chain carries TRBV3-1 (or the pseudogene TRBV3-2) and TRBJ2-6; D gene uncertain. Germline lookup yields CDR1 LGHDT and CDR2 YNNKEL (reference sequence). The CDR3 is 15 amino acids. V lost 0 bases, J lost 0 bases, and 3 bases lay in between.

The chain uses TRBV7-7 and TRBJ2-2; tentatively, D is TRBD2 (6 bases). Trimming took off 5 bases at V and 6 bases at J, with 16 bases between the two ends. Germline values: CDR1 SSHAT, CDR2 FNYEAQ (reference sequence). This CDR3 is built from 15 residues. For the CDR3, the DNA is TGTGCCAGCAGCCCCGCCGGGACTCCGTCCGGGGAGCTGTTTTTT. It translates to CASSPAGTPSGELFF.

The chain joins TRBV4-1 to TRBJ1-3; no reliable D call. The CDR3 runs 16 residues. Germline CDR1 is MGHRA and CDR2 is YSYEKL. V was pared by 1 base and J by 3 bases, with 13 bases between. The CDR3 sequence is CASSQVGGAGGNTIYF. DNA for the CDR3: TGCGCCAGCAGCCAAGTCGGCGGAGCGGGTGGAAACACCATATATTTT.

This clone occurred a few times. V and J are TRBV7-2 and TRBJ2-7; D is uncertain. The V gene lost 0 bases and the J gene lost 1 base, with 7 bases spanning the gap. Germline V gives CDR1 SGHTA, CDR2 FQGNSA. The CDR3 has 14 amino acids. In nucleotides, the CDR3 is TGTGCCAGCAGCTTAGCGGCTGGTTCCTACGAGCAGTACTTC. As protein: CASSLAAGSYEQYF.

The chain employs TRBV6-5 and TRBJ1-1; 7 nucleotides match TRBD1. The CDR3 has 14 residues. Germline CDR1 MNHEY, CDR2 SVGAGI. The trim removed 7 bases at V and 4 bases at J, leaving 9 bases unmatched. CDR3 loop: CASTVRDRLTEAFF. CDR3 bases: TGTGCCAGCACCGTCCGGGACAGACTCACTGAAGCTTTCTTT.

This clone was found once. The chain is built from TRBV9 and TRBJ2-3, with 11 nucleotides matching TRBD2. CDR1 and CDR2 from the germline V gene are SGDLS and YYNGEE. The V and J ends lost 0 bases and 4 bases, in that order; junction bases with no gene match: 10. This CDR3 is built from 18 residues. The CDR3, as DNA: TGTGCCAGCAGCGTAGGAGGTAGCGGGGGGGCCAAAGCAGATACGCAGTATTTT. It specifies CASSVGGSGGAKADTQYF.

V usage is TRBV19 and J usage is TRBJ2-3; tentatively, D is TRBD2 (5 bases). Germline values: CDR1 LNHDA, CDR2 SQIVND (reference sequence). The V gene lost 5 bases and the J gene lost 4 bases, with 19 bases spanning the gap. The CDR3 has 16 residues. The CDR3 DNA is TGTGCCAGTAGTCCACGGACTGGTCAGAGCCCAGATACGCAGTATTTT. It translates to CASSPRTGQSPDTQYF.

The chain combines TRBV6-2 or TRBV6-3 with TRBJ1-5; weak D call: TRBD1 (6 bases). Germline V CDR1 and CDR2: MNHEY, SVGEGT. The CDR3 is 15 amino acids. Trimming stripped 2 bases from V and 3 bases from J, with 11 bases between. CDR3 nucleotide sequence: TGTGCCAGCAGTTACCACAGGGACTTCAATCAGCCCCAGCATTTT. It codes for CASSYHRDFNQPQHF.

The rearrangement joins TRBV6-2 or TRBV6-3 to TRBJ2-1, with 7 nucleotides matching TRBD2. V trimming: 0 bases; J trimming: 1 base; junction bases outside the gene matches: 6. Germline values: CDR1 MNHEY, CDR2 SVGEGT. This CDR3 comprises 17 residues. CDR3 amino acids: CASSYSKRGKSYNEQFF. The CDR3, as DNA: TGTGCCAGCAGTTACTCAAAGCGGGGCAAATCCTACAATGAGCAGTTCTTC.

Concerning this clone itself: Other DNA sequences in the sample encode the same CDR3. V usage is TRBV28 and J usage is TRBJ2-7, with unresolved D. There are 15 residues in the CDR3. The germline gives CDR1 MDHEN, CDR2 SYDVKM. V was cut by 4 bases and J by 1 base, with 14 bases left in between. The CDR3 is CASSSPGLGSYEQYF. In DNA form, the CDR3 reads TGTGCCAGCAGTTCGCCCGGGTTGGGGTCCTACGAGCAGTACTTC.

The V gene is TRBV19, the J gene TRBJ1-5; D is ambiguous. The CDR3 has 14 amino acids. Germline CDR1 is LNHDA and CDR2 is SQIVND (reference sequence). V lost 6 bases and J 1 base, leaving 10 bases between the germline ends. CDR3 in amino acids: CASRGIDSNQPQHF. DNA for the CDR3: TGTGCCAGTAGGGGAATCGACAGCAATCAGCCCCAGCATTTT.

The CDR3 spells CATREGSGTGYGYTF. The CDR3 region has the DNA TGTGCCACCAGGGAGGGATCGGGTACGGGTTATGGCTACACCTTC. The chain links TRBV15 to TRBJ1-2, with no clear D. There are 15 residues in the CDR3. V dropped 6 bases and J dropped 5 bases, with 19 bases sitting between them. Germline CDR1 LNHNV, CDR2 YYDKDF (reference sequence). The variable domain in full, completed from reference TRBV15 and TRBJ1-2, reads DAMVIQNPRYQVTQFGKPVTLSCSQTLNHNVMYWYQQKSSQAPKLLFHYYDKDFNNEADTPDNFQSRRPNTSFCFLDIRSPGLGDTAMYLCATREGSGTGYGYTFGSGTRLTVV.

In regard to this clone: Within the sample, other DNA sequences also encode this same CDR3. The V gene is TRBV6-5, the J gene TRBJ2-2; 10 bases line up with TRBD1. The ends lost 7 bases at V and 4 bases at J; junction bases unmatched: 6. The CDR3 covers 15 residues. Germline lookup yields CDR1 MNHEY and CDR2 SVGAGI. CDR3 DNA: TGTGCCAGCAACGGACAGGGGGGTGGCACCGGGGAGCTGTTTTTT. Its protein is CASNGQGGGTGELFF.